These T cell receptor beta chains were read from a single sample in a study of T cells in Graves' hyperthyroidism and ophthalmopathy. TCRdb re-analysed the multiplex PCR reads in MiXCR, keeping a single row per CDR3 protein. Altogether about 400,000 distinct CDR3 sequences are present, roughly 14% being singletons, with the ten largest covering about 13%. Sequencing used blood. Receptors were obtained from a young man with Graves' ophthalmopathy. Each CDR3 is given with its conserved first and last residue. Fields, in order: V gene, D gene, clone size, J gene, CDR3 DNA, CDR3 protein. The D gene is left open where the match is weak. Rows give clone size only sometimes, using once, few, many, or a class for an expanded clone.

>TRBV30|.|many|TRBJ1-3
TGTGCCTGGACAATGCGAAACACCATATATTTT
CAWTMRNTIYF
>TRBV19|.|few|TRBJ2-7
TGTGCCAGTAGTATATCAGGAGCCGGCTACGAGCAGTACTTC
CASSISGAGYEQYF
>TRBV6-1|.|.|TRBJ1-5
TGTGCCAGCACCAAGTATTCTTTCTCAAATAGCAATCAGCCCCAGCATTTT
CASTKYSFSNSNQPQHF
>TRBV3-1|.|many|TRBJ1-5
TGTGCCAGCAGCCAATCCAGGGAACAGCCCCAGCATTTT
CASSQSREQPQHF
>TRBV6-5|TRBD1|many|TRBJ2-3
TGTGCCAGCAGTTACGAGGCAGGGGGCGCAGATACGCAGTATTTT
CASSYEAGGADTQYF
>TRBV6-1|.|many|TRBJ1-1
TGTGCCAGCAGCTTCGCGGGGGAGAACACTGAAGCTTTCTTT
CASSFAGENTEAFF
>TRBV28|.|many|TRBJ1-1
TGTGCCAGCAGTTTAAGGGAACAGTCGAGGGGAGCTTTCTTT
CASSLREQSRGAFF
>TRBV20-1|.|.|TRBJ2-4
TGCAGTGCACCCGGGGAGGGGGGGAGGAACATTCAGTACTTC
CSAPGEGGRNIQYF
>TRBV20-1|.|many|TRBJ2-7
TGCAGCCGGGACACCCTAATGGGGCAGTACTTC
CSRDTLMGQYF
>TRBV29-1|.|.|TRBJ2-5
TGCAGCGTTGAAAAGGAGGGAGAGACCCAGTACTTC
CSVEKEGETQYF
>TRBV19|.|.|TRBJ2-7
TGTGCCAGTAGGGGACCGGGACAAGGGATTTACGAGCAGTACTTC
CASRGPGQGIYEQYF
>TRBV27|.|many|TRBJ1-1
TGTGCCAGCGCTGCGGGGGCGTTGAACACTGAAGCTTTCTTT
CASAAGALNTEAFF
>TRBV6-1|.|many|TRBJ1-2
TGTGCCAGCAGTGTCGAGGCAGGTGGATATGGCTACACCTTC
CASSVEAGGYGYTF
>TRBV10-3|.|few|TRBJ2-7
TGTGCCATCAGTGACCCTGCATTGGACAAGCGGTCCTACGAGCAGTACTTC
CAISDPALDKRSYEQYF
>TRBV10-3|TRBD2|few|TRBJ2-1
TGTGCCGTCAGTGAGGCGGTAGCGGGTCCCAATGAGCAGTTCTTC
CAVSEAVAGPNEQFF
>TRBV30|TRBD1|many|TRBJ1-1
TGTGCCTGGAGTCGACAGGGGGCAGGCACTGAAGCTTTCTTT
CAWSRQGAGTEAFF
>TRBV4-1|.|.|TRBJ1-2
TGCGCCAGCAGCCCCCGGCCCCAAGGGGCTGGCTACACCTTC
CASSPRPQGAGYTF
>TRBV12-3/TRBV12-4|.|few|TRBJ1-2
TGTGCCAGCAGTTTACAAGGGGATAACTATGGCTACACCTTC
CASSLQGDNYGYTF
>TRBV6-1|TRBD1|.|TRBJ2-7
TGTGCCAGCAGCACCCTTGGGACAGGGGGAGTCTACGAGCAGTACTTC
CASSTLGTGGVYEQYF
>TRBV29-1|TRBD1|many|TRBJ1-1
TGCAGCGTGCCCTGGACAGGCTACACTGAAGCTTTCTTT
CSVPWTGYTEAFF
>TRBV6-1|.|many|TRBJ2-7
TGTGCCAGCGGGAGCATTGCCCTGTCCTACGAGCAGTACTTC
CASGSIALSYEQYF
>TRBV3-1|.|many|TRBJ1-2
TGTGCCAGCAGCCCGAAAAGCAGGGGCAGGGGTCTTGAGGGCTACACCTTC
CASSPKSRGRGLEGYTF
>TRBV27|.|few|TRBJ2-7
TGTGCCAGCAGTTTAAGGCCCCTCAATCGGGTGTCCTACGAGCAGTACTTC
CASSLRPLNRVSYEQYF
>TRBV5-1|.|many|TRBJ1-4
TGCGCCAGCAGCTATGGGCAGTTGAATGAAAAACTGTTTTTT
CASSYGQLNEKLFF
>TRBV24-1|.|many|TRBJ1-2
TGTGCCACCCATAATGACCCAGATGGCTACACCTTC
CATHNDPDGYTF
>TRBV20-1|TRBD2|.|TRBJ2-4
TGCAGTGCTAAAACTAGCGGGGGGGCCCCGCTGTTAGCCAAAAACATTCAGTACTTC
CSAKTSGGAPLLAKNIQYF
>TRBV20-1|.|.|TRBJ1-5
TGCAGTGCTAGAGGACCTCGGTCAGGGCTCTCGTCTCAGCCCCAGCATTTT
CSARGPRSGLSSQPQHF
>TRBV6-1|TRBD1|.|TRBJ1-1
TGTGCCAGCCAAACGGACAGGGGGGACGCTGAAGCTTTCTTT
CASQTDRGDAEAFF
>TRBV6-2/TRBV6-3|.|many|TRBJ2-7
TGTGCCAGCAGTTACAAACACACCCCCTTCTACGAGCAGTACTTC
CASSYKHTPFYEQYF